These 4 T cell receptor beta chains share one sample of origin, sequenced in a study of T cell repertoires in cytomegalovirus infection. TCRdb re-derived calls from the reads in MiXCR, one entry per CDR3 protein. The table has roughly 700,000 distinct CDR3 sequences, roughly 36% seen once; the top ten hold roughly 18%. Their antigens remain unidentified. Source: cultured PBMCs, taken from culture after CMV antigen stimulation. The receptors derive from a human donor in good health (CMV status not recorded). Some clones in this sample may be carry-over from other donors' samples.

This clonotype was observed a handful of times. CDR3 nucleotides: TGTGCCAGCAGCGCCGGGACAGGGCATAGTGGCTACACCTTC. This sequence encodes CASSAGTGHSGYTF. The chain couples TRBV9 to TRBJ1-2; 9 positions match TRBD1. With V trimmed by 3 bases and J by 7 bases, 7 bases remained unmatched. Per the germline V gene, CDR1 is SGDLS and CDR2 is YYNGEE. CDR3 size: 14 residues.

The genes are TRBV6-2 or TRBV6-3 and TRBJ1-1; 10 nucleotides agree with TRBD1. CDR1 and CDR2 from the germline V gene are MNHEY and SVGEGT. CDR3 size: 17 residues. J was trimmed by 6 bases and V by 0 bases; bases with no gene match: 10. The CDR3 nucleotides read TGTGCCAGCAGTTACTCGCCCCTGGGGACAGGGGCCGCTGAAGCTTTCTTT. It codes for CASSYSPLGTGAAEAFF.

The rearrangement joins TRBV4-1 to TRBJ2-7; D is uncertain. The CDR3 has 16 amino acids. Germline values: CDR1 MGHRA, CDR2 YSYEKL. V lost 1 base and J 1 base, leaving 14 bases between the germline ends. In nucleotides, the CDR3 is TGCGCCAGCAGCCAAGGGCCCTTCAGACTTTCCTACGAGCAGTACTTC. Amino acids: CASSQGPFRLSYEQYF.

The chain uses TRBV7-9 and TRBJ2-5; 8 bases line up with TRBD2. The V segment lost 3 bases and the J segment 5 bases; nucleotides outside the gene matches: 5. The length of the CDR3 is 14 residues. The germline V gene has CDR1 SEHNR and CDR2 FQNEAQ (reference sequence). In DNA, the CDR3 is TGTGCCAGCAGCTTCCAAGCGGGGGCGGAGACCCAGTACTTC. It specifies CASSFQAGAETQYF.